What follows are 24 T cell receptor beta chains derived from one specimen sequenced in a study of response to subunit inactivated influenza vaccine. Using its own MiXCR run on the RT-PCR reads, TCRdb lists one record per CDR3 protein. The sample holds about 780,000 distinct CDR3 sequences, about 18% seen once. The input for sequencing was PBMCs from blood, taken roughly 5 days after vaccination. The receptors here all came from a man aged 50 to 59 who received an inactivated influenza vaccine.

The V and J genes are TRBV7-9 and TRBJ1-1, with D uncertain. This CDR3 contains 11 residues. V gave up 7 bases and J gave up 7 bases, with 10 bases separating them. Germline CDR1 is SEHNR and CDR2 is FQNEAQ (reference sequence). CDR3 sequence: CASTRRDEAFF. CDR3 coding DNA: TGTGCCAGCACCCGACGGGATGAAGCTTTCTTT.

This CDR3 is CASSRRHSGVDDEQFF. The CDR3 DNA follows: TGTGCCAGCAGCAGAAGGCATAGCGGGGTCGATGATGAGCAGTTCTTC. This chain links TRBV5-5 with TRBJ2-1, with 8 bases identical to TRBD2. The CDR3 totals 16 residues. With V trimmed by 4 bases and J by 8 bases, 14 bases remained unmatched. Germline V gene data show CDR1 as SGHKS and CDR2 as YYEKEE (reference sequence).

The CDR3: CASSLGALRTGNEQYF. The CDR3 DNA sequence: TGCGCCAGCAGCTTGGGGGCCCTCCGGACAGGGAATGAGCAGTACTTC. The V call is TRBV5-1, the J call TRBJ2-7, with 8 bases fitting TRBD1. From germline, CDR1 is SGHRS and CDR2 YFSETQ. The CDR3 is 16 amino acids. V lost 0 bases and J lost 7; bases outside the gene matches: 12. The full variable domain, completed using reference TRBV5-1 and TRBJ2-7, is KAGVTQTPRYLIKTRGQQVTLSCSPISGHRSVSWYQQTPGQGLQFLFEYFSETQRNKGNFPGRFSGRQFSNSRSEMNVSTLELGDSALYLCASSLGALRTGNEQYFGPGTRLTVT.

There are a few counts of this clonotype. The chain joins TRBV10-3 to TRBJ2-7, with a weak D call TRBD1 (6 bases). Trimming removed 2 bases at V and 2 bases at J, with 28 bases between. The germline V gene encodes CDR1 ENHRY and CDR2 SYGVKD. The CDR3 sequence is 20 residues long. CDR3 DNA sequence: TGTGCCATCAGTGAGCCAGGAGGTGAGGGTAACAGGGTCCTTCCCTACGAGCAGTACTTC. Translation gives CAISEPGGEGNRVLPYEQYF.

CDR3 sequence (DNA): TGTGCCAGCTCACCAAACATAGCGGGAGTGGAGACCCAGTACTTC. Its translation: CASSPNIAGVETQYF. The chain links TRBV18 to TRBJ2-5, with TRBD2 identical over 9 bases. Trimming at V came to 2 bases and at J to 5 bases, leaving 6 bases not matched to a gene. Germline CDR1 KGHSH, CDR2 LQKENI. The CDR3 has 15 residues.

This clonotype appeared many times. V is TRBV4-2 and J is TRBJ2-1; D tentatively reads TRBD1 or TRBD2 (5 bases each). The CDR3 extends over 15 amino acids. Trimming cost V 2 bases and J 5 bases, with 13 bases left between them. Germline V gives CDR1 LGHNA, CDR2 YNFKEQ. The CDR3 sequence is CASSQRQRGDNEQFF. As DNA, the CDR3 is TGTGCCAGCAGCCAACGACAAAGGGGAGACAATGAGCAGTTCTTC.

The gene calls are TRBV12-3 or TRBV12-4 and TRBJ2-7; 8 bases fit TRBD2. Trimming cost V 7 bases and J 3 bases; bases outside gene matches: 14. This CDR3 region has 16 residues. The CDR3 loop reads CASTRTSRRFGYEQYF. The DNA of the CDR3 is TGTGCCAGCACCCGGACTAGCCGCCGATTCGGCTACGAGCAGTACTTC.

This clonotype was detected once. The genes are TRBV9 and TRBJ1-1; D is undetermined. V was clipped by 3 bases and J by 3 bases, with 6 bases between them. The CDR3 sequence is 12 residues long. The germline V gene encodes CDR1 SGDLS and CDR2 YYNGEE. The CDR3 spells CASSAEDTEAFF. The CDR3 DNA sequence: TGTGCCAGCAGCGCCGAAGACACTGAAGCTTTCTTT.

The chain combines TRBV7-9 with TRBJ2-5; D is uncertain. CDR1 and CDR2 (germline): SEHNR, FQNEAQ (reference sequence). V lost 0 bases to trimming and J lost 0 bases, with 8 bases between them. The CDR3 is 15 amino acids. DNA for the CDR3: TGTGCCAGCAGCTTAGCGCTGTCAGACCAAGAGACCCAGTACTTC. Translating it yields CASSLALSDQETQYF.

On this clonotype itself: One base away lies a much larger clone, so this may be a sequencing read error. This chain connects TRBV5-1 to TRBJ2-5; TRBD1 might be the D (5 bases). CDR1 and CDR2 from the germline V gene are SGHRS and YFSETQ. The CDR3 consists of 14 residues. CDR3 region: CASSEAQGAETQHF. The DNA for the CDR3 is TGCGCCAGCAGCGAAGCCCAGGGTGCAGAGACCCAGCACTTC.

V gene TRBV4-2 combines with J gene TRBJ2-7; TRBD2 matches 8 bases. The J segment lost 8 bases and the V segment lost 0 bases, leaving 9 bases of the junction unmatched. Germline assignment: CDR1 LGHNA and CDR2 YNFKEQ. The CDR3 is made up of 15 amino acids. DNA of the CDR3: TGTGCCAGCAGCCAAGAGGCGGGGGGAAATGGGAAGCAGTACTTC. Protein product: CASSQEAGGNGKQYF.

The V gene is TRBV20-1, the J gene TRBJ2-3; TRBD2 matches at 7 bases. Germline V lookup: CDR1 DFQATT, CDR2 SNEGSKA (reference sequence). V lost 3 bases, J lost 3 bases, and 9 bases stayed unmatched. The CDR3 consists of 15 residues. For the CDR3, the DNA is TGCAGTGCTAGTCTGGGGGGGGTCGGAACAGATACGCAGTATTTT. Translating gives CSASLGGVGTDTQYF.

This clonotype was counted between two and nine times. The chain has TRBV9 and TRBJ1-2; 10 bases agree with TRBD1. V was clipped by 4 bases and J by 4 bases; unmatched bases: 13. The CDR3 has 17 amino acids. Germline V lookup: CDR1 SGDLS, CDR2 YYNGEE. CDR3 region: CASSPGGTGEVAYGYTF. CDR3 nucleotide sequence: TGTGCCAGCAGCCCGGGCGGGACAGGGGAGGTAGCCTATGGCTACACCTTC.

V is TRBV18 and J is TRBJ1-2; maybe TRBD1 (5 bases). The V end lost 1 base, the J end lost 4 bases, and 13 bases lay between the germline ends. The CDR3 has 15 amino acids. Germline-derived CDR1 and CDR2 are KGHSH and LQKENI. In DNA, the CDR3 is TGTGCCAGCTCACCACAAGGGGAGGTCAGCTATGGCTACACCTTC. Its translation: CASSPQGEVSYGYTF.

This clonotype was seen repeatedly, ten times or more. CDR3: CASSSGGLGTEAFF. The CDR3 DNA reads TGTGCCAGCAGCTCGGGGGGATTAGGCACTGAAGCTTTCTTT. This chain joins TRBV7-2 and TRBJ1-1; D is possibly TRBD1 (5 bases). The CDR3 runs to 14 residues. Per the germline V gene, CDR1 is SGHTA and CDR2 is FQGNSA. Trimming removed 4 bases at V and 4 bases at J, with 13 bases between.

This clonotype was picked up a small number of times. J is TRBJ2-1 and V is TRBV20-1, with TRBD2 matching 10 bases. The CDR3 covers 15 residues. The germline gives CDR1 DFQATT, CDR2 SNEGSKA (reference sequence). V shed 4 bases and J 10 bases; nucleotides not matched to a gene: 13. In DNA form, the CDR3 reads TGCAGTGCTACATCCGGGACTAGCGTCTCTCTCGAGCAGTTCTTC. Amino acids: CSATSGTSVSLEQFF.

This clonotype was seen a handful of times. This rearrangement joins TRBV23-1 to TRBJ2-7; 8 bases line up with TRBD1. TRBV23-1 is an open reading frame whose function is uncertain. The V and J ends lost 4 bases and 7 bases, in that order; junction bases with no gene match: 6. This CDR3 region has 13 residues. The CDR3 nucleotides are TGCGCCAGCAGTCGGGACAGGATAGGGGAGCAGTACTTC. Translating it yields CASSRDRIGEQYF.

The chain links TRBV6-1 to TRBJ1-1, with 7 bases identical to TRBD1. The CDR3 length is 13 residues. Germline V CDR1 and CDR2: MNHNS, SASEGT. Losses at the gene ends were 4 bases for V and 5 bases for J; bases not matched to a gene: 4. The CDR3 protein is CASSGEGATEAFF. CDR3 nucleotide sequence: TGTGCCAGCAGTGGGGAGGGGGCGACTGAAGCTTTCTTT.

The gene calls are TRBV10-3 and TRBJ2-3; TRBD2 matches at 7 bases. Germline CDR1 reads ENHRY; CDR2 reads SYGVKD. This CDR3 is built from 16 residues. V dropped 6 bases and J dropped 2; count of bases not matched to a gene: 11. The CDR3 region has the DNA TGTGCCATCAGGGTCCCGTTCGGGGGGTTCACAGATACGCAGTATTTT. It translates to CAIRVPFGGFTDTQYF.

The V call is TRBV4-3, the J call TRBJ1-6; unclear D gene. This CDR3 is built from 18 residues. Trimming shortened V by 3 bases and J by 10 bases, and 25 bases separated the two germline ends. Germline values: CDR1 LGHNA, CDR2 YSLEER. The CDR3 spells CASSHSDGESGGGSPLHF. The CDR3 DNA is TGCGCCAGCAGCCATTCCGACGGGGAAAGTGGTGGTGGGTCACCCCTCCACTTT.

The V call is TRBV10-3, the J call TRBJ2-1, with a possible D match to TRBD1 (6 bases). The ends were cut back, 8 bases at V and 7 bases at J, with 24 bases in the middle. This CDR3 region has 16 residues. Germline CDR1 and CDR2: ENHRY and SYGVKD. The CDR3 coding sequence is TGTGCCATCGCTTCGGCTCAGGGGATCTTTGGGAATGAGCAGTTCTTC. Amino acids: CAIASAQGIFGNEQFF.

The V and J genes are TRBV6-1 and TRBJ1-4, with D hard to call. CDR3 length: 14 amino acids. Trimming stripped 7 bases from V and 4 bases from J, with 13 bases between. CDR1 and CDR2 (germline): MNHNS, SASEGT. The CDR3 reads CASTPKAFNEKLFF. CDR3 nucleotides: TGTGCCAGCACCCCGAAGGCATTTAATGAAAAACTGTTTTTT.

V usage is TRBV5-1 and J usage is TRBJ1-2; TRBD1 agrees at 9 bases. The CDR3 is made up of 14 amino acids. The germline V gene encodes CDR1 SGHRS and CDR2 YFSETQ. The ends lost 7 bases at V and 3 bases at J; junction bases unmatched: 7. CDR3 region: CASSGQGGDYGYTF. In DNA, the CDR3 is TGCGCCAGCTCGGGACAGGGAGGGGACTATGGCTACACCTTC.

Many counts were recorded for this clonotype. In DNA form, the CDR3 reads TGTGCCAGCAGCTTAGATGGGATGGGGGGGGGCAAGTCCTACAATGAGCAGTTCTTC. Residues: CASSLDGMGGGKSYNEQFF. The V call is TRBV11-2, the J call TRBJ2-1; weak D call: TRBD2 (7 bases). V lost 0 bases and J 1 base, leaving 19 bases between the germline ends. This CDR3 comprises 19 residues. Germline CDR1 SGHAT, CDR2 FQNNGV. Full variable domain (missing parts from reference TRBV11-2 and TRBJ2-1): EAGVAQSPRYKIIEKRQSVAFWCNPISGHATLYWYQQILGQGPKLLIQFQNNGVVDDSQLPKDRFSAERLKGVDSTLKIQPAKLEDSAVYLCASSLDGMGGGKSYNEQFFGPGTRLTVL.